One sample yielded the 21 T cell receptor beta chains listed below, sequenced in a study of blood T cell repertoires in COVID-19. Sequencing was performed with immunoSEQ multiplex PCR; in TCRdb, only in-frame clones are kept and a portion is missing. The sample has fewer than 250,000 clones; about 80% are singletons. Input material: peripheral blood. Receptors originate from an older woman with COVID-19, enrolled during active disease.

The chain couples TRBV7-2 to TRBJ1-5, with D unclear. CDR1 is SGHTA and CDR2 is FQGNSA in the germline V gene. The V gene lost 5 bases and the J gene lost 3 bases, with 17 bases spanning the gap. This CDR3 region has 16 residues. Here the CDR3 DNA reads TGTGCCAGCAGCAACCGAATTGGGAGCTTCAATCAGCCCCAGCATTTT. The encoded protein is CASSNRIGSFNQPQHF.

The chain joins TRBV5-1 to TRBJ2-1; D is possibly TRBD1 (5 bases). V lost 1 base and J 7 bases, leaving 18 bases between the germline ends. Per germline, CDR1 SGHRS and CDR2 YFSETQ. This CDR3 has 16 residues. The CDR3, as DNA: TGCGCCAGCAGCTTGCAGGGCCGTGGGCTGGGGAATGAGCAGTTCTTC. Protein product: CASSLQGRGLGNEQFF.

The chain employs TRBV18 and TRBJ2-7; 11 bases are a match to TRBD1. This CDR3 comprises 14 residues. The germline V gene has CDR1 KGHSH and CDR2 LQKENI. The J segment lost 4 bases and the V segment lost 3 bases, leaving 2 bases of the junction unmatched. This CDR3 reads CASSPDRGQYEQYF. The CDR3 DNA reads TGTGCCAGCTCACCGGACAGGGGGCAATACGAGCAGTACTTC.

The rearrangement links TRBV7-9 to TRBJ2-1; TRBD2 agrees at 13 bases. Germline V gives CDR1 SEHNR, CDR2 FQNEAQ (reference sequence). The V segment lost 0 bases and the J segment 9 bases; nucleotides outside the gene matches: 11. CDR3 length: 18 amino acids. CDR3 protein: CASSLAGLAGSASGEQFF. The CDR3 coding sequence is TGTGCCAGCAGCTTAGCGGGACTAGCGGGATCTGCTAGTGGTGAGCAGTTCTTC.

V gene TRBV13 combines with J gene TRBJ1-2; 7 bases map to TRBD1. The CDR3 is 15 residues long. The V segment lost 5 bases and the J segment 7 bases; nucleotides outside the gene matches: 13. Germline CDR1 is PRHDT and CDR2 is FYEKMQ (reference sequence). The CDR3 is CASSTEQGITSGYTF. CDR3 nucleotides: TGTGCCAGCAGCACCGAACAGGGGATTACGAGTGGCTACACCTTC. The entire variable domain, with the rest obtained from reference TRBV13 and TRBJ1-2, is as follows: AAGVIQSPRHLIKEKRETATLKCYPIPRHDTVYWYQQGPGQDPQFLISFYEKMQSDKGSIPDRFSAQQFSDYHSELNMSSLELGDSALYFCASSTEQGITSGYTFGSGTRLTVV.

The chain recombines TRBV2 with TRBJ1-5, with TRBD1 matching 7 bases. Losses at the gene ends were 0 bases for V and 9 bases for J; bases not matched to a gene: 5. The CDR3 is made up of 14 amino acids. Germline lookup yields CDR1 SNHLY and CDR2 FYNNEI. The CDR3 DNA reads TGTGCCAGCAGTGAAGCCGGGGCAGGGGGGCCCCAGCATTTT. As protein: CASSEAGAGGPQHF.

The rearrangement links TRBV18 to TRBJ2-7; 8 nucleotides match TRBD2. This CDR3 spans 15 amino acids. V trimming: 3 bases; J trimming: 0 bases; junction bases outside the gene matches: 4. Germline CDR1 reads KGHSH; CDR2 reads LQKENI. CDR3 in amino acids: CASSPGRAGSYEQYF. CDR3 nucleotides: TGTGCCAGCTCACCCGGGAGGGCCGGCTCCTACGAGCAGTACTTC.

The gene calls are TRBV6-2 or TRBV6-3 and TRBJ1-6; TRBD1 matches 7 bases. Germline V gene data show CDR1 as MNHEY and CDR2 as SVGEGT. The CDR3 runs 17 residues. J was trimmed by 4 bases and V by 2 bases; bases with no gene match: 8. As DNA, the CDR3 is TGTGCCAGCAGTTACGACCCCCAGGGGGAATATAATTCACCCCTCCACTTT. This sequence encodes CASSYDPQGEYNSPLHF.

The V call is TRBV28, the J call TRBJ1-1; TRBD1 matches at 10 bases. The CDR3 runs 14 residues. Germline CDR1 MDHEN, CDR2 SYDVKM. Trimming took 6 bases from V and 5 from J; bases not matched to a gene: 6. In DNA form, the CDR3 reads TGTGCCAGCAGGGAAGACAGGGGGCGGACTGAAGCTTTCTTT. This gives the protein CASREDRGRTEAFF.

The chain employs TRBV9 and TRBJ2-3, with a tentative D call TRBD1 (5 bases). The CDR3 length is 12 residues. V lost 0 bases and J lost 11, with 10 bases in between. From germline, CDR1 is SGDLS and CDR2 YYNGEE. The CDR3 loop is CASSVGGPLQYF. As DNA, the CDR3 is TGTGCCAGCAGCGTAGGGGGCCCTCTGCAGTATTTT.

The chain uses TRBV7-2 and TRBJ1-5, with D hard to call. Per germline, CDR1 SGHTA and CDR2 FQGNSA. The V end was cut by 6 bases, the J end by 0 bases, with 15 bases between. The CDR3 is 16 residues long. CDR3 loop: CASSKRVNLSNQPQHF. In nucleotides, the CDR3 is TGTGCCAGCAGTAAGCGAGTAAACCTTAGCAATCAGCCCCAGCATTTT.

The chain uses TRBV7-2 and TRBJ1-4; a possible D gene is TRBD1 (5 bases). CDR1 is SGHTA and CDR2 is FQGNSA in the germline V gene. The ends were cut back, 2 bases at V and 4 bases at J, with 8 bases in the middle. CDR3 length: 14 amino acids. CDR3 region: CASSLRGSNEKLFF. Written as DNA, the CDR3 is TGTGCCAGCAGCTTAAGGGGCAGTAATGAAAAACTGTTTTTT.

This chain links TRBV7-6 with TRBJ2-5; D is perhaps TRBD1 (6 bases). The germline gives CDR1 SGHVS, CDR2 FNYEAQ. The V end was cut by 3 bases, the J end by 4 bases, with 18 bases between. The CDR3 is 16 residues long. The CDR3 loop is CASSFVRQGKGETQYF. The CDR3 DNA reads as TGTGCCAGCAGCTTTGTCCGGCAGGGGAAGGGAGAGACCCAGTACTTC.

The chain joins TRBV5-4 to TRBJ2-3, with D possibly TRBD1 on 5 matching bases. CDR3 length: 14 amino acids. Germline V lookup: CDR1 SGHNT, CDR2 YYREEE (reference sequence). Trimming cost V 0 bases and J 6 bases, with 11 bases left between them. CDR3: CASSLDPGADTQYF. CDR3 sequence (DNA): TGTGCCAGCAGCTTGGACCCTGGGGCCGATACGCAGTATTTT.

V is TRBV19 and J is TRBJ2-3; D is perhaps TRBD2 (6 bases). V was cut by 8 bases and J by 3 bases, with 12 bases left in between. The CDR3 contains 13 residues. Germline V lookup: CDR1 LNHDA, CDR2 SQIVND (reference sequence). The DNA of the CDR3 is TGTGCCAGTTCCCTCCGGGGGACAGATACGCAGTATTTT. Amino acid sequence: CASSLRGTDTQYF.

This clone was recorded once. The gene calls are TRBV12-3 or TRBV12-4 and TRBJ1-2; TRBD1 matches at 8 bases. The V segment lost 5 bases and the J segment 4 bases; nucleotides outside the gene matches: 3. CDR3 size: 13 residues. CDR3 bases: TGTGCCAGCAGTGTGACAGGGGTCTATGGCTACACCTTC. It codes for CASSVTGVYGYTF.

The chain carries TRBV7-9 and TRBJ1-4, with 8 nucleotides matching TRBD1. This CDR3 spans 15 amino acids. CDR1 and CDR2 from the germline V gene are SEHNR and FQNEAQ (reference sequence). The V gene end was trimmed by 2 bases and the J gene end by 4 bases; junction bases not matched to a gene: 3. The CDR3 is CASSLQGAINEKLFF. The CDR3, as DNA: TGTGCCAGCAGCTTACAGGGGGCCATTAATGAAAAACTGTTTTTT.

The chain joins TRBV15 to TRBJ2-5; no clear D gene. Looked up from germline, CDR1 is LNHNV and CDR2 is YYDKDF (reference sequence). The CDR3 totals 16 residues. The V end was cut by 0 bases, the J end by 2 bases, with 13 bases between. This CDR3 is CATSRDRVSSQETQYF. The CDR3 DNA is TGTGCCACCAGCAGAGATCGGGTCTCCTCGCAAGAGACCCAGTACTTC.

The CDR3 nucleotides are TGTGCCAGCAGTCGCAAGACCCCGGGACAGACAATGAACACTGAAGCTTTCTTT. It codes for CASSRKTPGQTMNTEAFF. V is TRBV6-6 and J is TRBJ1-1, with TRBD1 matching 7 bases. Trimming at V came to 5 bases and at J to 0 bases, leaving 15 bases not matched to a gene. CDR3 length equals 18 residues. Germline V gene sequence: CDR1 MNHNY, CDR2 SVGAGI (reference sequence).

The chain couples TRBV18 to TRBJ1-1; the match to TRBD1 covers 12 bases. J gave up 10 bases and V 0 bases, and 3 bases lay outside the gene matches. Germline CDR1 reads KGHSH; CDR2 reads LQKENI. CDR3 length: 14 residues. In nucleotides, the CDR3 is TGTGCCAGCTCACCACCGGGACAGGGGGCGAGAGCTTTCTTT. This gives the protein CASSPPGQGARAFF.

The CDR3 protein is CASSSDRGVPYEQYF. In DNA, the CDR3 is TGTGCCAGCAGCTCGGACAGGGGGGTCCCCTACGAGCAGTACTTC. This sequence joins TRBV7-2 and TRBJ2-7; TRBD1 matches 10 bases. V lost 4 bases and J lost 2; bases outside the gene matches: 5. The CDR3 is made up of 15 amino acids. From germline, CDR1 is SGHTA and CDR2 FQGNSA.